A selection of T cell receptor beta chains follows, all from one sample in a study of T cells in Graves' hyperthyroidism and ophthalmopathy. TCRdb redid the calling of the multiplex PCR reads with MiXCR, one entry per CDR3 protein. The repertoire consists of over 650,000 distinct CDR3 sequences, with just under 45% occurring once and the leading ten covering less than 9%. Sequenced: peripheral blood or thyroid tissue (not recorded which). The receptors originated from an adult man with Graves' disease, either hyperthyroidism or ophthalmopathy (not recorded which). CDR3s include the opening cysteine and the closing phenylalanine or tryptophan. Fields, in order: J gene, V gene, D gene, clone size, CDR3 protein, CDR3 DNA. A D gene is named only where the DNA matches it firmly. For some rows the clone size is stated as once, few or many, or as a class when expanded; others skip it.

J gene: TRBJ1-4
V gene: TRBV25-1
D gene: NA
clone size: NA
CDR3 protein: CASTHSGWEKLFF
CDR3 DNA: TGTGCCAGCACCCACAGCGGATGGGAAAAACTGTTTTTT

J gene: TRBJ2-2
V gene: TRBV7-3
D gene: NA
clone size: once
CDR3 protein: CASSLTFF
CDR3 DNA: TGTGCCAGCAGCTTAACGTTTTTT

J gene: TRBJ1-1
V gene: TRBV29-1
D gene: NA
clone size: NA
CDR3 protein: CSWGWDFF
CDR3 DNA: TGCAGCTGGGGGTGGGATTTCTTT

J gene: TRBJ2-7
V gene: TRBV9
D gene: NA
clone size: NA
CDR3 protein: CASSVDSGSAVEQYF
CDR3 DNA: TGTGCCAGCAGCGTAGACAGTGGGTCGGCCGTCGAGCAGTACTTC

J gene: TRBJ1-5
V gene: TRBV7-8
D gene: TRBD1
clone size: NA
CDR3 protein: CASSLAGTGEACHF
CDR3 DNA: TGTGCCAGCAGCTTAGCTGGGACAGGGGAGGCATGTCATTTT

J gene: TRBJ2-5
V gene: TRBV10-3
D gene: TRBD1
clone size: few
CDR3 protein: CASRLDRGETQYF
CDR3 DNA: TGTGCCAGCAGGCTTGACAGGGGAGAGACCCAGTACTTC

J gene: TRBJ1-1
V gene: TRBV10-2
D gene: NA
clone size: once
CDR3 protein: CASSEDRGGAFF
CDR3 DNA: TGCGCCAGCAGTGAAGATCGAGGGGGGGCTTTCTTT

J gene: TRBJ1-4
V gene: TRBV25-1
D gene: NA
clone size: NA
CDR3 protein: CASRVTGSETTTNEKLFF
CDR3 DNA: TGTGCCAGCAGAGTCACCGGATCGGAAACTACAACTAATGAAAAACTGTTTTTT

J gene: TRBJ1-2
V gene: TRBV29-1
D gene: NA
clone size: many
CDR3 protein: CSVALSGPNYGYTF
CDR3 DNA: TGCAGCGTTGCTCTGTCAGGGCCAAACTATGGCTACACCTTC

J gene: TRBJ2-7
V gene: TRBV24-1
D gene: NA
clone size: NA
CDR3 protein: CATSYSGTRTYEQYF
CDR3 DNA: TGTGCCACCAGTTACTCCGGGACAAGAACCTACGAGCAGTACTTC

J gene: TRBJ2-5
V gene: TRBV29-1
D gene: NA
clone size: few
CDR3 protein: CSAADGKETQYF
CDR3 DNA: TGCAGCGCTGCCGACGGAAAAGAGACCCAGTACTTC

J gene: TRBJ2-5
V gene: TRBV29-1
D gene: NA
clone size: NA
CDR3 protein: CSVIGDGETQYF
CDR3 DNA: TGCAGCGTGATAGGGGACGGAGAGACCCAGTACTTC

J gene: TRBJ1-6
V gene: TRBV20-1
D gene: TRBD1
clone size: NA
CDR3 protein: CSARDIGTGVNSPLHF
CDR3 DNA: TGCAGTGCTAGAGATATAGGAACAGGGGTCAATTCACCCCTCCACTTT

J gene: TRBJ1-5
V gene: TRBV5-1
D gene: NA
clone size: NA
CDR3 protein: CASSFDEDSNQPQHF
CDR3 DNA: TGCGCCAGCAGCTTCGACGAGGATAGCAATCAGCCCCAGCATTTT

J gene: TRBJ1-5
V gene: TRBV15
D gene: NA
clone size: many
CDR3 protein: CATSRDHGQPQHF
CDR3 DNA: TGTGCCACCAGCAGAGATCATGGTCAGCCCCAGCATTTT

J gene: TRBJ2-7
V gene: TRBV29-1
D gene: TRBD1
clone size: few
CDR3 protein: CSVELTGVAYEQYF
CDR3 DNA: TGCAGCGTTGAGTTGACAGGGGTTGCCTACGAGCAGTACTTC

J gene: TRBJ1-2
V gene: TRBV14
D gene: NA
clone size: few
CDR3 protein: CASSQAAGNYGYTF
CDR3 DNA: TGTGCCAGCAGCCAAGCGGCCGGAAACTATGGCTACACCTTC

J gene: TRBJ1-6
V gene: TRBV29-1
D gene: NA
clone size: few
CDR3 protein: CSVSTGIDSPLHF
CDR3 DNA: TGCAGCGTTTCCACAGGGATCGATTCACCCCTCCACTTT

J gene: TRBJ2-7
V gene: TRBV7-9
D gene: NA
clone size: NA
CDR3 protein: CASSLEGKSSYEQYF
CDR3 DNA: TGTGCCAGCAGTTTAGAGGGGAAGAGCTCCTACGAGCAGTACTTC

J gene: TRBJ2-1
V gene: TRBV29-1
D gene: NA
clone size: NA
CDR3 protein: CSVVPQLRDEQFF
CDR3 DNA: TGCAGCGTTGTCCCCCAGCTTCGGGATGAGCAGTTCTTC

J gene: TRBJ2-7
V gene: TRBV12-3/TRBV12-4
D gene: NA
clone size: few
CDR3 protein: CASSLVEQGYEQYF
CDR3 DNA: TGTGCCAGCAGTTTAGTGGAACAGGGCTACGAGCAGTACTTC

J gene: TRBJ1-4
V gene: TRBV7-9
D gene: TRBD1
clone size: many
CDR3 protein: CASSSDHRGENEKLFF
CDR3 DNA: TGTGCCAGCAGCAGCGACCACAGGGGGGAGAATGAAAAACTGTTTTTT

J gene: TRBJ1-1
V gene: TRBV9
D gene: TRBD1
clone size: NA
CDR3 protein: CASSPERGRKAFF
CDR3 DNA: TGTGCCAGCAGCCCCGAGAGGGGGCGGAAAGCTTTCTTT

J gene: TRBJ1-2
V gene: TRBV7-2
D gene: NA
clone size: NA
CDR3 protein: CASSLGPINYGYTF
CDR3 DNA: TGTGCCAGCAGCTTAGGGCCGATTAACTATGGCTACACCTTC

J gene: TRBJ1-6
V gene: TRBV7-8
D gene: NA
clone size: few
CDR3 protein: CASSPGASSYNSPLHF
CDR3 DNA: TGTGCCAGCAGCCCAGGCGCGAGCTCCTATAATTCACCCCTCCACTTT

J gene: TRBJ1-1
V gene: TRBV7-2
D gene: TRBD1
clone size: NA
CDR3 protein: CASSPDRGHLNTEAFF
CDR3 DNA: TGTGCCAGCAGCCCGGACAGGGGCCATCTTAACACTGAAGCTTTCTTT